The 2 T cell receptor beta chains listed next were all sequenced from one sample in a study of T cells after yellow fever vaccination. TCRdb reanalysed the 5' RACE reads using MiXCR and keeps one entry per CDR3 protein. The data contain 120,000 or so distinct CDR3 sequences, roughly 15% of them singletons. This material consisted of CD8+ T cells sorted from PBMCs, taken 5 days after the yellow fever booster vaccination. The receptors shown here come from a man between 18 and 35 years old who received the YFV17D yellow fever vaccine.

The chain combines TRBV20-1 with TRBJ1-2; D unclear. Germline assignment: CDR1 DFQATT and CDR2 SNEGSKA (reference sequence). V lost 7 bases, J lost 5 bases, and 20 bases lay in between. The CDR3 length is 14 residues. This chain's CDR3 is CSVPREGSPYGYTF. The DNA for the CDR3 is TGCAGTGTCCCGAGGGAGGGAAGCCCTTATGGCTACACCTTC.

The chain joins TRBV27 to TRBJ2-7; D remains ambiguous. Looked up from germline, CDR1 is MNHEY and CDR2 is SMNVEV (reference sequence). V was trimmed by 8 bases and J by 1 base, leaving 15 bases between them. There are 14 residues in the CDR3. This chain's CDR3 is CASRLHSASYEQYV. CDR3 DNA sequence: TGTGCCAGCCGCTTACACAGTGCTTCCTACGAGCAGTACGTC.